Reported below is one TCR beta chain. Its cognate antigen has yet to be identified. No per-base quality is available; no much larger clone lies one base away. The CDR3 sequence holds 14 residues, the cysteine and phenylalanine included. Only the CDR3 portion is preserved as DNA: 42 bases, with reading frame beginning at the first base. From the germline V gene, CDR1 is MGHRA and CDR2 is YSYEKL. V and J are trimmed by 3 bases and 10 bases, and the gene matches miss 5 bases of the junction. In the prospective study, participants were about 18 to 95 years old, resided in 24 geographic areas of the United States, and were enrolled through a virtual design. To assign participants to cohorts, the prospective study relied on clinical history that participants themselves reported in a screening survey and a study questionnaire. ImmuneRACE Cohort 3 recovered participants were defined by two consecutive negative NP/OP PCR tests, healthcare professional clearance, or symptom resolution. In the prospective study, mobile phlebotomists collected whole blood, serum and a nasopharyngeal or oropharyngeal swab from each participant. Prospective study participants could optionally give additional blood draws and questionnaires over an approximately 2-month period. Prospective study blood samples were shipped either frozen or at room temperature before DNA extraction.

The data belong to a study of blood T cell repertoires in COVID-19 (dated by TCRdb to about 2020). The study in broad terms: Samples from collaborators originated in the United States, Italy and Spain and spanned both the acute and convalescent phases of COVID-19. The dataset comprised deeply sampled blood TCRbeta repertoires from subjects exposed to, actively infected with, or recovered from COVID-19. The repertoires were released in a freely available public database meant as a resource for research on the immune response to SARS-CoV-2. Samples came from the ongoing ImmuneRACE study (first 160 participants) plus 1,254 subjects from 6 global collaborators. Where HLA class I and class II types were available, the types were taken from metadata supplied by the sample provider, not from assay-based typing. The prospective study material was composed of cDNA or gDNA derived from T cells, B-cell-depleted T cells, or PBMCs. A de-identified subject ID, COVID-19 status, age in years and sex were almost always included in the sample metadata. Results the study describes overall, beyond this receptor: The amount of clinical and demographic metadata varied by source and participant and was provided uncurated.

TCRbeta CDR3 regions were amplified from genomic DNA by means of the immunoSEQ Assay, a bias-controlled multiplex PCR. On the study's bioinformatics: The number of nucleated cells in each sample was estimated from the amplification of reference gene primers within the assay. To quantify the absolute abundance of each unique TCRbeta CDR3 rearrangement, sequence reads were collapsed and filtered. Productive Simpson clonality was computed per sample as the square root of Simpson's diversity index over productive rearrangements. In its TCRdb copy, this immuneACCESS table keeps in-frame sequences only and misses some clones. Where compared with another copy, unresolved V genes explain less than half of these, and the others have no known cause. The V and J calls and clone size were taken over from that table, and D and trimming were inferred from the DNA. The table for this sample lists nearly 400,000 clones; roughly nine tenths of them were counted only once. Around 1.7% of the sample lies in the top ten.

This TCR derives from a woman younger than 45 who had recovered from COVID-19. Sequencing used PBMCs or T cells enriched from blood (not recorded which). The chain joins TRBV4-1 to TRBJ1-6; 8 bases in the middle match TRBD1. CDR3 loop: CASSHQGAGSPLHF. The DNA is as follows: TGCGCCAGCAGCCATCAGGGGGCGGGGTCACCCCTCCACTTT.